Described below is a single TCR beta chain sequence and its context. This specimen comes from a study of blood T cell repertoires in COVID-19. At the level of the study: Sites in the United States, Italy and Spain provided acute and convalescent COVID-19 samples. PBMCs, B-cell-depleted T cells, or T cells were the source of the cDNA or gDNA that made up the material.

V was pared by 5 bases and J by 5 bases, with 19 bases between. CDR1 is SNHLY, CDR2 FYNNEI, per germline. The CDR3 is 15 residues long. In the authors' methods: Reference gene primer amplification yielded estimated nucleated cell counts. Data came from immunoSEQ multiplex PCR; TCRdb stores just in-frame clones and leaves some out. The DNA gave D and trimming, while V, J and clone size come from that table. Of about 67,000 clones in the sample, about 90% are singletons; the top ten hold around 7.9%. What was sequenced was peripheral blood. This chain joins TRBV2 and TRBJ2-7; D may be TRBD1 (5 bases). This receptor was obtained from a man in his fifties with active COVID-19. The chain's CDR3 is CASSRSTGLLNEQYF. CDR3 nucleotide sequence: TGTGCCAGCAGTAGAAGCACAGGTCTCCTAAACGAGCAGTACTTC.